This is a list of T cell receptor beta chains from one sample in a study of shared clonotypes between healthy human individuals. Measured with immunoSEQ multiplex PCR; TCRdb has only the in-frame clones, and not every one. The top ten clones hold roughly 0.83% of a sample with some 1.1 million clones, around 77% of them seen once. Sequencing used memory CD4+ T cells from PBMCs. Every receptor here comes from a man between 18 and 35 years old in good health. Some clones in this sample may be carry-over from other donors' samples. Each CDR3 is given with its conserved first and last residue. Each record gives: J gene, V gene, clone size, D gene, CDR3 protein, CDR3 DNA. D genes are given only for firm matches. Not all rows give a size; the values are once, few, many and, for expanded clones, a class.

>TRBJ2-3|TRBV15|once|NA
CATSMKEDTQYF
TGTGCCACCAGCATGAAGGAGGATACGCAGTATTTT
>TRBJ2-1|TRBV18|NA|NA
CASSQAGGNEQFF
TGTGCCAGCTCACAGGCAGGGGGGAATGAGCAGTTCTTC
>TRBJ2-7|TRBV29-1|NA|NA
CSGRETGIDEQYF
TGCAGCGGCCGAGAAACAGGGATAGACGAGCAGTACTTC
>TRBJ1-2|TRBV2|NA|NA
CASSRQDPGYTF
TGTGCCAGCAGTCGACAGGATCCGGGCTACACCTTC
>TRBJ2-5|TRBV5-1|NA|NA
CASSPGLSESETQYF
TGCGCCAGCAGCCCCGGCCTCTCTGAAAGTGAGACCCAGTACTTC
>TRBJ2-7|TRBV19|few|TRBD2
CASSIRLAEAYEQYF
TGTGCCAGTAGTATCCGACTAGCGGAGGCTTACGAGCAGTACTTC
>TRBJ2-2|TRBV7-2|NA|NA
CASSPMGPVNTGELFF
TGTGCCAGCAGCCCCATGGGGCCAGTGAACACCGGGGAGCTGTTTTTT
>TRBJ2-2|TRBV5-1|NA|TRBD1
CASSPKGDRVTGELFF
TGCGCCAGCAGCCCGAAGGGAGACAGGGTCACCGGGGAGCTGTTTTTT
>TRBJ1-5|TRBV28|NA|NA
CASSRRPDGQPQHF
TGTGCCAGCAGCCGCCGGCCTGATGGACAGCCCCAGCATTTT
>TRBJ2-6|TRBV30|NA|NA
CAWSLGNSGANVLTF
TGTGCCTGGAGTCTGGGTAACTCTGGGGCCAACGTCCTGACTTTC
>TRBJ2-2|TRBV15|once|NA
CATSRDLGGELFF
TGTGCCACCAGCCGCGACTTAGGCGGGGAGCTGTTTTTT
>TRBJ2-1|TRBV4-3|NA|TRBD2
CASSSQGSGRAYEQFF
TGCGCCAGCAGCTCCCAGGGTAGCGGGAGGGCCTATGAGCAGTTCTTC
>TRBJ1-2|TRBV2|NA|NA
CASSEGPGWGYTF
TGTGCCAGCAGTGAAGGCCCGGGGTGGGGTTACACCTTC
>TRBJ1-3|TRBV25-1|NA|NA
CASRPDLLGGSGNTIYF
TGTGCCAGCAGACCTGACCTCCTCGGGGGCTCTGGAAACACCATATATTTT
>TRBJ2-7|TRBV10-3|NA|NA
CAISAGRAYEQYF
TGTGCCATCAGTGCGGGCAGGGCCTACGAGCAGTACTTC
>TRBJ1-1|TRBV6-5|NA|NA
CASSSTASGAPEAFF
TGTGCCAGCAGTTCTACCGCGAGCGGGGCCCCTGAAGCTTTCTTT
>TRBJ2-5|TRBV2|NA|NA
CASRTGGETQYF
TGTGCCAGCAGGACAGGAGGGGAGACCCAGTACTTC
>TRBJ2-1|TRBV9|NA|TRBD2
CASSPLLAGNEQFF
TGTGCCAGCAGCCCTCTACTAGCGGGCAATGAGCAGTTCTTC
>TRBJ1-4|TRBV19|NA|NA
CASTNTGLGEKLFF
TGTGCCAGTACGAACACAGGGCTAGGAGAAAAACTGTTTTTT
>TRBJ2-6|TRBV11-2|NA|NA
CASSHMDARANVLTF
TGTGCCAGCAGCCATATGGATGCGAGGGCCAACGTCCTGACTTTC
>TRBJ1-5|TRBV30|NA|NA
CAWSFGENQPQHF
TGTGCCTGGAGTTTCGGTGAGAATCAGCCCCAGCATTTT
>TRBJ2-7|TRBV28|NA|NA
CASQPNDQGPTTYEQYF
TGTGCCAGCCAACCAAACGATCAGGGCCCTACTACCTACGAGCAGTACTTC
>TRBJ2-5|TRBV1|NA|NA
CTSGEGGGTKETQYF
TGCACCAGCGGCGAGGGGGGCGGAACGAAAGAGACCCAGTACTTC
>TRBJ2-5|TRBV27|NA|NA
CASSETGYRETQYF
TGTGCCAGCAGTGAAACAGGTTACCGAGAGACCCAGTACTTC
>TRBJ2-7|TRBV7-3|NA|TRBD2
CASSPAGGAGGPYEQYF
TGTGCCAGCAGCCCCGCCGGGGGTGCGGGAGGGCCCTACGAGCAGTACTTC
>TRBJ2-5|TRBV6-1|NA|TRBD1
CASSGQLQETQYF
TGTGCCAGCTCGGGACAGCTACAAGAGACCCAGTACTTC
>TRBJ2-1|TRBV19|NA|TRBD2
CASSMRESGRRRNEQFF
TGTGCCAGTAGTATGAGGGAGAGCGGGAGAAGGAGGAATGAGCAGTTCTTC
>TRBJ1-2|TRBV4-2|NA|NA
CASSQDYGSSYGYTF
TGTGCCAGCAGCCAAGATTATGGCAGCTCCTATGGCTACACCTTC
>TRBJ2-7|TRBV30|once|NA
CAWRDPGGNVAHEQYF
TGTGCCTGGAGAGACCCGGGCGGAAACGTAGCCCACGAGCAGTACTTC
>TRBJ2-7|TRBV2|few|NA
CASSERDTYEQYF
TGTGCCAGCAGCGAACGGGACACCTACGAGCAGTACTTC
>TRBJ2-1|TRBV7-9|once|NA
CATKAWGARAYNEQFF
TGTGCCACAAAAGCCTGGGGAGCGCGGGCTTACAATGAGCAGTTCTTC
>TRBJ2-2|TRBV28|NA|NA
CASSPRRGGTGELFF
TGTGCCAGCAGTCCCCGAAGGGGGGGAACCGGGGAGCTGTTTTTT
>TRBJ2-3|TRBV27|few|TRBD1
CASSGRDREVGTQYF
TGTGCCAGCAGTGGTAGGGACAGGGAAGTCGGTACGCAGTATTTT
>TRBJ2-5|TRBV5-1|NA|NA
CASRAQETQYF
TGCGCCAGCAGGGCCCAAGAGACCCAGTACTTC
>TRBJ1-1|TRBV5-1|NA|NA
CASSLGTENTEAFF
TGCGCCAGCAGCTTGGGGACAGAGAACACTGAAGCTTTCTTT
>TRBJ2-7|TRBV5-1|NA|TRBD2
CASSFSSGNPLPYEQYF
TGCGCCAGCAGCTTTTCTAGCGGGAACCCCTTGCCCTACGAGCAGTACTTC
>TRBJ1-4|TRBV14|NA|NA
CASSPSSRLQKLFF
TGTGCCAGCAGCCCTTCCAGCAGGCTCCAAAAACTGTTTTTT